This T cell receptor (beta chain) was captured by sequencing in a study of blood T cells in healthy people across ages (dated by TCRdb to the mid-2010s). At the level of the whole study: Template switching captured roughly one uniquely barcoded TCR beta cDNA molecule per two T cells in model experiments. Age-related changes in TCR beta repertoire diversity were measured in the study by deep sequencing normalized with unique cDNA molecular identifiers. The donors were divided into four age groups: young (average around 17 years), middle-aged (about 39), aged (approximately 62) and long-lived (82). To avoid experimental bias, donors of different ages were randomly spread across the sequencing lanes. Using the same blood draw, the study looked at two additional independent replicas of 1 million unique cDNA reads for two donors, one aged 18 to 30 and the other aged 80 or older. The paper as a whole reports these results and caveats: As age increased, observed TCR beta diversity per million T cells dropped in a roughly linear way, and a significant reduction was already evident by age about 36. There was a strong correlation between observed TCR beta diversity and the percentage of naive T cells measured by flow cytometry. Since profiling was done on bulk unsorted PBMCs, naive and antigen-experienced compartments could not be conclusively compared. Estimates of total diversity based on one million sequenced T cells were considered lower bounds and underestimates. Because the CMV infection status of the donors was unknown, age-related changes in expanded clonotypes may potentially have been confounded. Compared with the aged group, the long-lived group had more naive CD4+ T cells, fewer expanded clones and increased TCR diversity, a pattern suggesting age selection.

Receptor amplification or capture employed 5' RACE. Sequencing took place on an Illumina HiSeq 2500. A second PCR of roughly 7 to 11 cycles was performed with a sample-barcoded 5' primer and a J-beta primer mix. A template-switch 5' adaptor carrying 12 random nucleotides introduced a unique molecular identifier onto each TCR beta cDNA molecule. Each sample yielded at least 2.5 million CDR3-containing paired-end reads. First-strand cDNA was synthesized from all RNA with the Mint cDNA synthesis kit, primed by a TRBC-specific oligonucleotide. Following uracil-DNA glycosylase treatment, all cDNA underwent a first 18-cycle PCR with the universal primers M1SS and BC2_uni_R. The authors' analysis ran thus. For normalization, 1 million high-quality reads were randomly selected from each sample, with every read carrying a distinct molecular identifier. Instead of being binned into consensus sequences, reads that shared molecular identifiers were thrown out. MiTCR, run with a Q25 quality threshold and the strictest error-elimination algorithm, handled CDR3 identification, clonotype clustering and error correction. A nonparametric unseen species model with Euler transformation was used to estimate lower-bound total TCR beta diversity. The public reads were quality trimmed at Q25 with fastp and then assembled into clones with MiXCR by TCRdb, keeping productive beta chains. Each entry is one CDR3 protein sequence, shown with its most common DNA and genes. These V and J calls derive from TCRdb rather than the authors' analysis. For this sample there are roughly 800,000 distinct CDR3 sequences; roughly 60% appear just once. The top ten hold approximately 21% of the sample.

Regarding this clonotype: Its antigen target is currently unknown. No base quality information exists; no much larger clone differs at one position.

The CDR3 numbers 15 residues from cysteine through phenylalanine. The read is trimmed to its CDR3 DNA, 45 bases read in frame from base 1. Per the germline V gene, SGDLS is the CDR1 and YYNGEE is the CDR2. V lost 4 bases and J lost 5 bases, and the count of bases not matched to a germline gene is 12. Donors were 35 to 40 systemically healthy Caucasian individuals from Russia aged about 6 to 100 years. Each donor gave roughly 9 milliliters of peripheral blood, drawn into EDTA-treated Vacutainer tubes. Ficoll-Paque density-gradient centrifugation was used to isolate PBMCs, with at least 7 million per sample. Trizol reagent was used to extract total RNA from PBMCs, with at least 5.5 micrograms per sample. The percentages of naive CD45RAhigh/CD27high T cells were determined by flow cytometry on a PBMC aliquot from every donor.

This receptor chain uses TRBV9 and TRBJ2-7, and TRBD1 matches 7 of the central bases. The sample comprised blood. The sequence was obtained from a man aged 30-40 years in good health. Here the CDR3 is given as CASSPHQTGQDEQYF. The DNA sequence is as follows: TGTGCCAGCAGCCCCCATCAGACAGGGCAGGACGAGCAGTACTTC.